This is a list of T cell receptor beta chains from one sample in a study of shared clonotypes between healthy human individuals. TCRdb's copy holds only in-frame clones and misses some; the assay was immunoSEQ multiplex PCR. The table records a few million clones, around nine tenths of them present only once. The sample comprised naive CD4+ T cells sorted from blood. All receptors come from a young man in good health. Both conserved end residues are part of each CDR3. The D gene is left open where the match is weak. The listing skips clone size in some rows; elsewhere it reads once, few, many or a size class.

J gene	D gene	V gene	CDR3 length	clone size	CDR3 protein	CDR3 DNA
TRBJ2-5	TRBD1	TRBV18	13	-	CASSHRQGETQYF	TGTGCCAGCTCACACAGACAGGGGGAGACCCAGTACTTC
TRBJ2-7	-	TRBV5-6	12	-	CASSLASYEQYF	TGTGCCAGCAGTTTAGCCTCCTACGAGCAGTACTTC
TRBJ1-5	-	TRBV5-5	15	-	CASSLVQGLNQPQHF	TGTGCCAGCAGCTTGGTGCAGGGACTCAATCAGCCCCAGCATTTT
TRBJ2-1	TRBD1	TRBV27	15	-	CASPFRTGRYNEQFF	TGTGCCAGCCCCTTCCGGACAGGGCGTTACAATGAGCAGTTCTTC
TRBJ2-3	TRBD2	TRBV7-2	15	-	CASSLAGLGSDTQYF	TGTGCCAGCAGCTTAGCGGGACTAGGGAGTGATACGCAGTATTTT
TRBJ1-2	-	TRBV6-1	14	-	CASNIDNGFYGYTF	TGTGCCAGCAATATTGACAACGGGTTCTATGGCTACACCTTC
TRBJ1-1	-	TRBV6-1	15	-	CASSERGRTNTEAFF	TGTGCCAGCAGTGAAAGAGGTCGGACGAACACTGAAGCTTTCTTT
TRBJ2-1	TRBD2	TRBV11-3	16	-	CASSKGRGGGWNEQFF	TGTGCCAGCAGCAAAGGGCGCGGGGGAGGATGGAATGAGCAGTTCTTC
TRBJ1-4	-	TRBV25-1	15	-	CASSTPGWDIEKLFF	TGTGCCAGCAGTACCCCCGGATGGGATATTGAAAAACTGTTTTTT
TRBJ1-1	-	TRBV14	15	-	CASSLPGSLNTEAFF	TGTGCCAGCAGCCTTCCGGGATCCCTGAACACTGAAGCTTTCTTT
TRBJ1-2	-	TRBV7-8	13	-	CASSLVPSYGYTF	TGTGCCAGCAGCTTAGTCCCAAGTTATGGCTACACCTTC
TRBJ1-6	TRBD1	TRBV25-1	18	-	CASSESTTGSIYNSPLHF	TGTGCCAGCAGTGAGTCCACGACAGGGAGCATTTATAATTCACCCCTCCACTTT
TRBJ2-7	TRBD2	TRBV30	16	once	CAWNRAGGSRNYEQYF	TGTGCCTGGAACAGAGCGGGGGGCTCCCGGAACTACGAGCAGTACTTC
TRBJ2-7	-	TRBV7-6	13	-	CASSPQGRHEQYF	TGTGCCAGCAGCCCTCAGGGGCGGCACGAGCAGTACTTC
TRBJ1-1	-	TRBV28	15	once	CASSFSGARNTEAFF	TGTGCCAGCAGTTTTTCCGGGGCCAGGAACACTGAAGCTTTCTTT
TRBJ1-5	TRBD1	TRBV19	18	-	CASTILGQGILRNQPQHF	TGTGCCAGTACCATATTGGGACAGGGGATTTTGCGCAATCAGCCCCAGCATTTT
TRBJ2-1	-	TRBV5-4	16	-	CASSLDPESSYNEQFF	TGTGCCAGCAGCTTAGATCCGGAAAGCTCCTACAATGAGCAGTTCTTC
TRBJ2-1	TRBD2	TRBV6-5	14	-	CASSTGLAFPEQFF	TGTGCCAGCAGTACGGGACTAGCGTTTCCTGAGCAGTTCTTC
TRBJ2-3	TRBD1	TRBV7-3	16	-	CASSSIPGQGADTQYF	TGTGCCAGCAGCTCCATCCCGGGACAGGGGGCAGATACGCAGTATTTT
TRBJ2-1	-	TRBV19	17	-	CASSIGGTPPAYNEQFF	TGTGCCAGTAGTATTGGCGGGACCCCTCCGGCCTACAATGAGCAGTTCTTC
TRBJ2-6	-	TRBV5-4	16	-	CASSLTGLPGANVLTF	TGTGCCAGCAGCTTGACGGGACTGCCTGGGGCCAACGTCCTGACTTTC
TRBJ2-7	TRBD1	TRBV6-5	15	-	CASSYLRDRDYEQYF	TGTGCCAGCAGTTACCTCCGGGACAGAGACTACGAGCAGTACTTC
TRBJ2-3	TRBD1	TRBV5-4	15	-	CASSLPGTGMDTQYF	TGTGCCAGCAGCTTGCCCGGGACAGGGATGGATACGCAGTATTTT
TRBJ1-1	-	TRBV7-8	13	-	CASSFGEVGYAFF	TGTGCCAGTAGCTTCGGGGAGGTTGGTTATGCTTTCTTT
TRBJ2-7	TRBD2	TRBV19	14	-	CASRASGGTYEQYF	TGTGCCAGTAGGGCTAGCGGGGGTACCTACGAGCAGTACTTC
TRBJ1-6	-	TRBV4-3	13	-	CASSPAGRVNLHF	TGCGCCAGCAGCCCCGCCGGACGAGTTAACCTCCACTTT
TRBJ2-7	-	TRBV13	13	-	CASTTRGHYEQYF	TGTGCCAGCACGACGAGGGGACACTACGAGCAGTACTTC
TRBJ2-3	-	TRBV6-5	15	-	CASSLGGGSTDTQYF	TGTGCCAGCAGTTTAGGGGGAGGGAGCACAGATACGCAGTATTTT
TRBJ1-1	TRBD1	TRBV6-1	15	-	CASSDSGTENTEAFF	TGTGCCAGCAGTGATTCTGGGACAGAAAACACTGAAGCTTTCTTT
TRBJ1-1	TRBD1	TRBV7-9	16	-	CASSWPGGGANTEAFF	TGTGCCAGCAGTTGGCCAGGGGGAGGTGCGAACACTGAAGCTTTCTTT
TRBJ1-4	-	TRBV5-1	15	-	CASSLDGREVEKLFF	TGCGCCAGCAGCTTGGATGGCAGGGAAGTTGAAAAACTGTTTTTT
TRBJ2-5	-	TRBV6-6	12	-	CASRVGSETQYF	TGTGCCAGCAGGGTGGGGTCGGAGACCCAGTACTTC
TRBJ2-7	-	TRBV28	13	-	CASSLSVGGEQYF	TGTGCCAGCAGTTTAAGCGTGGGCGGCGAGCAGTACTTC
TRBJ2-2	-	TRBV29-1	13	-	CSVIRGNTGELFF	TGCAGCGTGATACGGGGGAACACCGGGGAGCTGTTTTTT
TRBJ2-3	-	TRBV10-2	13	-	CASSGLAADTQYF	TGCGCCAGCAGTGGGTTAGCGGCAGATACGCAGTATTTT
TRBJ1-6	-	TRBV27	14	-	CASSFLQNNSPLHF	TGTGCCAGCAGTTTTTTACAGAATAATTCACCCCTCCACTTT
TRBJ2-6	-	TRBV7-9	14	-	CASRPLSGANVLTF	TGTGCCAGCAGGCCTCTCTCTGGGGCCAACGTCCTGACTTTC
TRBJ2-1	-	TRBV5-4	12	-	CASSTEGPTKFF	TGTGCCAGCAGCACAGAGGGGCCTACGAAGTTCTTC
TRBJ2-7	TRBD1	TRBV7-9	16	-	CASSLLPGQGSYEQYF	TGTGCCAGCAGCTTACTACCGGGACAGGGCTCCTACGAGCAGTACTTC
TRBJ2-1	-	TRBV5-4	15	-	CASSLGGKGYNEQFF	TGTGCCAGCAGCTTGGGGGGGAAGGGCTACAATGAGCAGTTCTTC
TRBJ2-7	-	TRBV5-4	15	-	CATSPAAYTAAEQYF	TGTGCCACGAGTCCAGCAGCTTACACGGCGGCCGAGCAGTACTTC
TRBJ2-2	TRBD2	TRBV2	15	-	CASSGTSGNTGELFF	TGTGCCAGCAGTGGGACTAGCGGGAACACCGGGGAGCTGTTTTTT
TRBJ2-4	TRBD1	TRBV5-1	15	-	CASSLGSGGKNIQYF	TGCGCCAGCAGCTTGGGGTCAGGGGGCAAAAACATTCAGTACTTC
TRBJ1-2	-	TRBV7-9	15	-	CASSLGAGSNYGYTF	TGTGCCAGCAGCTTAGGGGCGGGATCTAACTATGGCTACACCTTC
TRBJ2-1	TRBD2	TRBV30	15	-	CAWKLAGGPHHEQFF	TGTGCCTGGAAGTTAGCGGGAGGGCCGCATCATGAGCAGTTCTTC
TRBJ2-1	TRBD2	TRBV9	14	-	CASSSSGSYNEQFF	TGTGCCAGCAGCTCTAGCGGGAGTTACAATGAGCAGTTCTTC
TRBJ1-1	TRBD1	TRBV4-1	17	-	CASSHPGDRGGNTEAFF	TGCGCCAGCAGCCACCCAGGGGACAGGGGGGGGAACACTGAAGCTTTCTTT
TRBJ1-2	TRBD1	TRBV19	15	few	CASSKPQGANYGYTF	TGTGCCAGTAGTAAACCCCAGGGGGCAAACTATGGCTACACCTTC
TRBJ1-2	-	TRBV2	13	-	CASRRASEVGYTF	TGTGCCAGCAGAAGGGCTTCAGAGGTTGGCTACACCTTC
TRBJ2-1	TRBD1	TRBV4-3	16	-	CASSPEGQGGYNEQFF	TGCGCCAGCAGCCCGGAGGGACAGGGGGGTTACAATGAGCAGTTCTTC
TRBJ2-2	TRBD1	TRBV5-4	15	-	CASSSGGQGTGELFF	TGTGCCAGCAGCTCTGGCGGACAGGGCACCGGGGAGCTGTTTTTT
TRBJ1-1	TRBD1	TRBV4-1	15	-	CASSRGTGMNTEAFF	TGCGCCAGCAGCCGAGGGACAGGAATGAACACTGAAGCTTTCTTT
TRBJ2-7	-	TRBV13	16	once	CASSSPPRSRSYEQYF	TGTGCCAGCAGCTCCCCCCCCAGGTCACGATCCTACGAGCAGTACTTC
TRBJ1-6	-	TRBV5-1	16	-	CASSPSGVPYNSPLHF	TGCGCCAGCAGCCCCTCGGGGGTCCCCTATAATTCACCCCTCCACTTT
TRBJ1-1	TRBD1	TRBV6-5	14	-	CASSRTGWNTEAFF	TGTGCCAGCAGCCGGACAGGCTGGAACACTGAAGCTTTCTTT
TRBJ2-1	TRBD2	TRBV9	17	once	CASSEGLAESSYNEQFF	TGTGCCAGCAGCGAGGGACTAGCGGAAAGCTCCTACAATGAGCAGTTCTTC